This T cell receptor beta chain derives from a study of cytomegalovirus exposure and HLA in healthy donors. The wider study: One earlier analysis, a look at roughly 180 million T cells, found roughly 110 million unique TCR beta sequences.

CDR1 SGDLS and CDR2 YYNGEE come from the germline V gene. V was pared by 3 bases and J by 0 bases, with 12 bases between. The CDR3 runs 15 residues. Use of 60 Vbeta and 13 Jbeta primers characterized the PCR. TCRdb's copy holds only in-frame clones and misses some; the assay was immunoSEQ multiplex PCR. The sample carries 150,000 to 200,000 clones, 55% to 80% recorded once. Each donor was nominally healthy when sampled (though unrecorded immune exposures were likely). The gene calls are TRBV9 and TRBJ2-5; possibly TRBD1 for D (6 bases). The origin of this receptor is a woman aged 18-29 years in good health and CMV-seropositive. The sequencing sample was made of PBMCs. In nucleotides, the CDR3 is TGTGCCAGCAGCGACACAGGGATGTACCAAGAGACCCAGTACTTC. This encodes CASSDTGMYQETQYF.